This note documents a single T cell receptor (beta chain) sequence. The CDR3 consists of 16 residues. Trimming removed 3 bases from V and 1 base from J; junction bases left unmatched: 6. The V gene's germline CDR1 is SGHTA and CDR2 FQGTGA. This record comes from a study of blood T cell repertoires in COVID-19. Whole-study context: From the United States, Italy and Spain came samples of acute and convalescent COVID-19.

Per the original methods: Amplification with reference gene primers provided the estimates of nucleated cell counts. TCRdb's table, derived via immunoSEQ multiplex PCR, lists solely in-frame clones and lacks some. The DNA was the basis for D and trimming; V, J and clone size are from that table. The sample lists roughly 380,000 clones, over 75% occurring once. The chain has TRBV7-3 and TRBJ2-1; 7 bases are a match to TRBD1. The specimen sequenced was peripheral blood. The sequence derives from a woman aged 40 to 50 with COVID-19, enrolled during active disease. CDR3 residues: CASSFKGGPSYNEQFF. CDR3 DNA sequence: TGTGCCAGCAGCTTTAAAGGGGGCCCGTCCTACAATGAGCAGTTCTTC.